This entry concerns a single T cell receptor (beta chain). This CDR3 spans 16 amino acids. The germline V and J ends were trimmed by 4 bases and 2 bases, with 15 bases remaining between them. CDR1 is LNHDA and CDR2 is SQIVND in the germline V gene (reference sequence). Enrollees, about 18 to 95 years old, lived in approximately 25 US areas. The data were obtained in a study of blood T cell repertoires in COVID-19. Clones were read by immunoSEQ multiplex PCR, and TCRdb kept only the in-frame ones, dropping some. The table shows around 280,000 clones, with around nine tenths occurring only once. The V gene is TRBV19, the J gene TRBJ1-3, with D perhaps TRBD1 (6 bases). This receptor was taken from a woman between 40 and 50 years old who had recovered from COVID-19. The sequencing sample was made of PBMCs or T cells enriched from blood (not recorded which). CDR3 coding DNA: TGTGCCAGTAGTACCAACAGGGCCCAAACTGGAAACACCATATATTTT. The encoded protein is CASSTNRAQTGNTIYF.